This TCR beta chain was sequenced in a study of blood T cell repertoires in COVID-19. Study information: Both acute and convalescent COVID-19 samples were obtained from the United States, Italy and Spain. Nucleic acid was either cDNA or gDNA, and it came from T cells, B-cell-depleted T cells, or PBMCs.

Libraries were prepared by immunoSEQ multiplex PCR; TCRdb keeps only in-frame clonotypes and omits some of them. The repertoire consists of roughly 200,000 clones, with roughly 89% occurring once and the leading ten covering 2% to 2.5%. Allocation to cohorts depended on clinical history reported by the participants. This clone appeared once. Looked up from germline, CDR1 is MRHNA and CDR2 is SNTAGT. CDR3 length: 13 amino acids. The ends were cut back, 3 bases at V and 9 bases at J, with 12 bases in the middle. The sequencing sample was made of PBMCs or T cells enriched from blood (not recorded which). J is TRBJ2-1 and V is TRBV6-4, with no clear D. This TCR was recovered from a woman aged 40 to 50 with acute COVID-19. The CDR3 DNA is TGTGCCAGCAGTGAAATTTTCCCGGGTGAGCAGTTCTTC. Its translation is CASSEIFPGEQFF.